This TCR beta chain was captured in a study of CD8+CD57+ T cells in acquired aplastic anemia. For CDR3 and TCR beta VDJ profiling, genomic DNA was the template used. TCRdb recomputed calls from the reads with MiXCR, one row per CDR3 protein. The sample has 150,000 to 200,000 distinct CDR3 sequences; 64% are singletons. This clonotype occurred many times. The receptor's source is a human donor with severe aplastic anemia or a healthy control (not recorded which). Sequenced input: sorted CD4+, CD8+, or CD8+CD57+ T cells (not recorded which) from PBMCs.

For the CDR3, the DNA is TGTGCCAGCAGCCAAGATCCAGCGGGGGGCTCCTACGAGCAGTACTTC. As protein: CASSQDPAGGSYEQYF. This sequence joins TRBV4-2 and TRBJ2-7; 9 nucleotides match TRBD2. This CDR3 spans 16 amino acids. Germline V gives CDR1 LGHNA, CDR2 YNFKEQ. V shed 0 bases, J shed 0 bases, and the junction held 3 bases outside the gene matches.